This section outlines one TCR beta chain sequence together with its context. Its matching antigen is unknown. V was clipped by 0 bases and J by 9 bases; unmatched bases: 5. The CDR3 has 14 amino acids. In germline, CDR1 is SGHNT, CDR2 YYREEE (reference sequence). These data are taken from a study of shared clonotypes between healthy human individuals. General study points: Sampling used blood alone; tissue repertoires probably differ. Shared across a few donors were around 5% of the naive CD4 clonotypes.

Running of the assay took place at deep level. Clones were read by immunoSEQ multiplex PCR, and TCRdb kept only the in-frame ones, dropping some. The table lists about 230,000 clones, approximately 70% of them singletons, with around 10% in the top ten. J is TRBJ2-1 and V is TRBV5-4; TRBD1 aligns across 8 bases. This receptor was identified in a man between 25 and 39 years old in good health. Sequenced material: memory CD4+ T cells sorted from blood. Sample subset: CD45RA-negative fraction. The CDR3 DNA follows: TGTGCCAGCAGCTTGGGGGGAACAGGGGGTGAGCAGTTCTTC. This sequence encodes CASSLGGTGGEQFF.